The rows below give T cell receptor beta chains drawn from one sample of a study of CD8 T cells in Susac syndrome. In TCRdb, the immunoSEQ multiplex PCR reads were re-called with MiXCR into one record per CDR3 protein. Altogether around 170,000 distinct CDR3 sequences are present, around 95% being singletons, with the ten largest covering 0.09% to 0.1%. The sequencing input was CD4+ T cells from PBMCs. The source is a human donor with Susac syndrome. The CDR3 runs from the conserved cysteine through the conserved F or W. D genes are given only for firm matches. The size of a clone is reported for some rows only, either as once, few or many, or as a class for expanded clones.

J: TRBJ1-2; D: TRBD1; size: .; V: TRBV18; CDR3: CASSRGQGQNYGYTF; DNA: TGTGCCAGCTCACGAGGACAGGGACAAAACTATGGCTACACCTTC
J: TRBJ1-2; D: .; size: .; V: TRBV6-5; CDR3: CASSEGQARGYTF; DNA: TGTGCCAGCAGCGAAGGACAAGCGCGGGGCTACACCTTC
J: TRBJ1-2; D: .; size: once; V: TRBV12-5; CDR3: CASAEGRLRGYTF; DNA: TGTGCTAGTGCCGAGGGACGGCTAAGAGGCTACACCTTC
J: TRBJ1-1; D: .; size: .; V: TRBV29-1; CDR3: CSVDISGGGTEAFF; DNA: TGCAGCGTTGACATCTCTGGGGGGGGAACTGAAGCTTTCTTT
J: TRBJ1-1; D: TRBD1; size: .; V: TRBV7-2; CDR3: CASSFRGQGTEAFF; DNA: TGTGCCAGCAGCTTCCGGGGACAGGGGACTGAAGCTTTCTTT
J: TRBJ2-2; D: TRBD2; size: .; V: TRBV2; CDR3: CASSPGLGFAGELFF; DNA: TGTGCCAGCAGTCCGGGACTAGGTTTTGCCGGGGAGCTGTTTTTT
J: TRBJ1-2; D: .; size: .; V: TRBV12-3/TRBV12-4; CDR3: CASSLIAGYGYTF; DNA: TGTGCCAGCAGTTTAATAGCAGGCTATGGCTACACCTTC
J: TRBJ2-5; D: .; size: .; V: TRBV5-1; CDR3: CASSPGRRETQYF; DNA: TGCGCCAGCAGCCCCGGGAGAAGAGAGACCCAGTACTTC
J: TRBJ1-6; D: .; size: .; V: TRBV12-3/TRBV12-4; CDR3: CASSLYAGASPLHF; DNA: TGTGCCAGCAGTTTATACGCGGGCGCTTCACCCCTCCACTTT
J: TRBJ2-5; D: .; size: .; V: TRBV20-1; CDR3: CSARPQETQYF; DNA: TGCAGTGCTAGGCCGCAAGAGACCCAGTACTTC